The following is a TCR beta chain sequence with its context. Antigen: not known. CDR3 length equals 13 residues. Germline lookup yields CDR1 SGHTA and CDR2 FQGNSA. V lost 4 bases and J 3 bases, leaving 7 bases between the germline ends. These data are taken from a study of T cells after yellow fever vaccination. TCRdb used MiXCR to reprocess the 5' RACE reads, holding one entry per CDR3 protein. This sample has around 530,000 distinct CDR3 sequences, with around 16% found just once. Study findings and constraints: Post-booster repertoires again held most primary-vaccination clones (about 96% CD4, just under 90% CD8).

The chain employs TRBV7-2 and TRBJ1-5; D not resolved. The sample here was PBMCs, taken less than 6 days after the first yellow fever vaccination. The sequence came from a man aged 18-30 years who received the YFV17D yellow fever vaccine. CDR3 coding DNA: TGTGCCAGCAGCTCTAGACACAATCAGCCCCAGCATTTT. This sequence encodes CASSSRHNQPQHF.